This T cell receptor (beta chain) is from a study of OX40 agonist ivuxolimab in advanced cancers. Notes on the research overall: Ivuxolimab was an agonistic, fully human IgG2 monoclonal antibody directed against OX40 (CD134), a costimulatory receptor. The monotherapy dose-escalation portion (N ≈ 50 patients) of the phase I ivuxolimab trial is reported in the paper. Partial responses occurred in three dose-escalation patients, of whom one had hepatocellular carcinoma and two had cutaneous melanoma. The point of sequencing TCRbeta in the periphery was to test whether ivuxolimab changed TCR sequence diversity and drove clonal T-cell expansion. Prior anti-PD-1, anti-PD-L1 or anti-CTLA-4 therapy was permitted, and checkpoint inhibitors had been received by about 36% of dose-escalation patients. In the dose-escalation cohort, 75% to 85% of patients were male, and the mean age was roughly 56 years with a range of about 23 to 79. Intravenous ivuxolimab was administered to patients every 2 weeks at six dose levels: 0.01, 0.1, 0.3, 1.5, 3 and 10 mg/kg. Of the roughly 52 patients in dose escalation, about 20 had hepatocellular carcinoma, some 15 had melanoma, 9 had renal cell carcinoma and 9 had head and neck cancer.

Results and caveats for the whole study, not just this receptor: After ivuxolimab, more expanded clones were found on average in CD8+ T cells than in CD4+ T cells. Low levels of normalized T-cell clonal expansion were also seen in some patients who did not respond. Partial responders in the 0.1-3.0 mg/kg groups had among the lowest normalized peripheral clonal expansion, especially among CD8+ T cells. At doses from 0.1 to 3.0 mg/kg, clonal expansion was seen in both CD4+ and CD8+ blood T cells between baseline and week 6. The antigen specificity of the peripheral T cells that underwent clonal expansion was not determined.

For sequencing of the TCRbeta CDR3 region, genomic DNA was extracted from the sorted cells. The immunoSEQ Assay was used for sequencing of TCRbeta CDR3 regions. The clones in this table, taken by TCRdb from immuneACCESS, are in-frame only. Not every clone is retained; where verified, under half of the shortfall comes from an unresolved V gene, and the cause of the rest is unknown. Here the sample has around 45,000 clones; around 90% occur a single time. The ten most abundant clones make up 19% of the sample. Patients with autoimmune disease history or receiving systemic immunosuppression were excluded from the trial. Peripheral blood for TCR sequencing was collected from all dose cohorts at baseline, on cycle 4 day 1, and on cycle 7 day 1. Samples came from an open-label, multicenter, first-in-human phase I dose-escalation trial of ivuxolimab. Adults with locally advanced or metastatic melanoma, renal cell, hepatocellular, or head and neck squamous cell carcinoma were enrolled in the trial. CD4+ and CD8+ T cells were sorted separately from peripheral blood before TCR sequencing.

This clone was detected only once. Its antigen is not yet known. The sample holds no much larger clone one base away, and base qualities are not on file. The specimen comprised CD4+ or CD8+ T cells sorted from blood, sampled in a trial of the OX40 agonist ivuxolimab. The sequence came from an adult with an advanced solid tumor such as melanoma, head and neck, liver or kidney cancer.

The DNA sequence follows: TGTGCCAGTAGTTGGGGCCGAGGCTACGAGCAGTACTTC. Translated, it gives CASSWGRGYEQYF. Here the chain combines TRBV19 and TRBJ2-7, with a weak D call of TRBD1 (5 bases match). Based on the germline V gene (reference sequence), the CDR1 and CDR2 sequences are LNHDA and SQIVND. The CDR3, cysteine through phenylalanine, is 13 amino acids long. The DNA shown is the 39-base CDR3, in frame from base 1. V and J are truncated by 5 bases and 3 bases respectively, leaving an intervening sequence of 11 bases.